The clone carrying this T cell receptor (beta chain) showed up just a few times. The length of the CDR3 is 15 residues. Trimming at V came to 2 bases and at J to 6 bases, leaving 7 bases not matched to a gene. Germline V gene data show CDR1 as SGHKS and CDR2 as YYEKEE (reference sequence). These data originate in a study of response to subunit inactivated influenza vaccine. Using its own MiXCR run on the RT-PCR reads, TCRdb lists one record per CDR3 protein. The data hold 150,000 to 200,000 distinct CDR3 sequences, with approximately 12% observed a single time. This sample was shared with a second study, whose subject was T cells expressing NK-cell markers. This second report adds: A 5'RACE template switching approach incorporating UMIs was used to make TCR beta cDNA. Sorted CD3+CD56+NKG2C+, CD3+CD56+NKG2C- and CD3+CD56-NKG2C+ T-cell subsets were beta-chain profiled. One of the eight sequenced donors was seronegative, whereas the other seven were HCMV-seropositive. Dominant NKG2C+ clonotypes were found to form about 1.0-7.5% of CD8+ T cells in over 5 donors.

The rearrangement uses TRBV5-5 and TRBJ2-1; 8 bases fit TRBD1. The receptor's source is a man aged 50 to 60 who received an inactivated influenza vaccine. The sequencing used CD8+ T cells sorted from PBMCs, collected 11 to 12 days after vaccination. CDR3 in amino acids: CASSFSRGLRNEQFF. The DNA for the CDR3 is TGTGCCAGCAGCTTCTCCAGGGGGCTTCGCAATGAGCAGTTCTTC.